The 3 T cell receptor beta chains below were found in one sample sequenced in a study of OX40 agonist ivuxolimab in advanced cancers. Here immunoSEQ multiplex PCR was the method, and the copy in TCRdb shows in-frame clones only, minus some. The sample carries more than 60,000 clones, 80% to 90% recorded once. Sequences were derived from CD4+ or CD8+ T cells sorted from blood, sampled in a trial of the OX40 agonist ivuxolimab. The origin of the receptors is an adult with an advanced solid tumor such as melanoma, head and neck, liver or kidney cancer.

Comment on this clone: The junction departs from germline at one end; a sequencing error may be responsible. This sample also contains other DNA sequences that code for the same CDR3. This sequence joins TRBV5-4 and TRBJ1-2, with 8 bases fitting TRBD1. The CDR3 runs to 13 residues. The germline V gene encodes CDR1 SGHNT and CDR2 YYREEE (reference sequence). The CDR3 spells CASSRVTGEGYTF. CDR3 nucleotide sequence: TGTGCCAGCAGCAGGGTGACAGGGGAAGGCTATACCTTC.

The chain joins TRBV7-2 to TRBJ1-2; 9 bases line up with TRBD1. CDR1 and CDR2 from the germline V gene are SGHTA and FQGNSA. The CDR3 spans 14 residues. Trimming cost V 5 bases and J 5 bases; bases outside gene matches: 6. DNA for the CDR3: TGTGCCAGCAGCCCGGACAGGGGAGGATATGGCTACACCTTC. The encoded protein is CASSPDRGGYGYTF. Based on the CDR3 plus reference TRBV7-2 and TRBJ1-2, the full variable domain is GAGVSQSPSNKVTEKGKDVELRCDPISGHTALYWYRQSLGQGLEFLIYFQGNSAPDKSGLPSDRFSAERTGGSVSTLTIQRTQQEDSAVYLCASSPDRGGYGYTFGSGTRLTVV.

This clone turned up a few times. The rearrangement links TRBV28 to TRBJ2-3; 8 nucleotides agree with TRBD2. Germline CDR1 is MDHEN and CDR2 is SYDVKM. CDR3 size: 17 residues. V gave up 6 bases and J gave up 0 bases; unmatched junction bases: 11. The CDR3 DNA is TGTGCCAGCAGCCGGATTAGCGGGACCTTTAGCACAGATACGCAGTATTTT. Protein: CASSRISGTFSTDTQYF.